This TCR beta chain was sequenced in a study of cytomegalovirus exposure and HLA in healthy donors (dated by TCRdb to about 2017). At the level of the whole study: In an earlier analysis of some 550 of the donors, 250 to 350 Gb of sequence data and 117 million unique TCR beta sequences from 150 million to 200 million T cells were reported. A separate validation cohort of 100 to 150 different subjects was used in addition to the approximately 700-subject first cohort. Roughly 5 DR-DQ haplotypes were handled as single units for association and clustering because linkage in the cohort was strong. Among 398 genotyped donors of the cohort, an average of approximately 240,000 unique TCR beta nucleotide sequences was sequenced per donor, of which 15% to 20% were non-productive. The number of typed donors differed by locus: roughly 629-630 for A, B, C, DRB1 and DQB1; some 500 for DQA1; fewer than 610 for DPA1; and about 450 for DPB1. The genetic ancestry cluster associated with self-reported Caucasian donors included 81% of the roughly 400 genotyped donors. To predict cytomegalovirus infection status, the study brought together high-throughput TCR immunosequencing, statistical association of individual TCRs with disease status, and machine learning. Roughly 310 gigabases of sequencing data and 78 million or so unique TCR sequences were included in an early release covering 550 to 650 HLA-typed donors. The aim of the study was to test whether cataloging public T cell receptors could identify signatures of past pathogen exposure. Rather than drawing on any new phenotypic data, the later analysis identified candidate immune exposures from TCR beta sequences and the way those sequences occurred across donors. A later analysis re-examined previously published TCR beta repertoires from hundreds of donors and added high-resolution HLA genotyping to investigate patterns of TCR occurrence. Both class I and class II loci were covered by HLA typing, at four-digit resolution. All discovery cohort repertoires had been generated on a single sequencing platform. To decide whether each TCR beta V gene segment behaved as functional or pseudogenic, an earlier analysis of fewer than 750 of the donors relied on high-throughput TCR beta sequencing. The T cell repertoires of about 700 subjects were profiled by immunosequencing and related to cytomegalovirus serostatus. Alongside the repertoire data, information on donor age, sex, ethnicity and CMV serostatus was compiled. In a later genetic analysis, genome-wide SNP genotypes for about three fifths of the roughly 670 donors were used, and that subset was treated as a discovery cohort. The paper's findings and limits, for the study overall: In a later analysis, HLA-associated TCR beta chains were found to be more clonally expanded and to have lower generation probabilities than equally common non-associated chains. At a false discovery rate of 0.05, a later analysis linked around 15,000 TCR beta sequences to specific HLA alleles. The classifier was reported to diagnose cytomegalovirus status with high specificity and sensitivity in both the original cohort and the validation cohort. Some IMGT-functional V segments, including TRBV6-2 and TRBV6-3, could not be told apart with the 87-base-pair reads, so those segments were excluded. Because counts were too low, approximately 15 rarely observed V segments, including chromosome 9 orphons, were excluded from the earlier analysis of 587 of the donors. Assigning TCR associations to individual alleles was difficult when HLA alleles, especially DR and DQ, strongly co-occurred. In vitro tests confirmed that a few of the cytomegalovirus-associated TCR beta chains recognize cytomegalovirus antigens. An earlier analysis of 450 to 750 of the donors showed that most TCR beta V segments appeared in productive rearrangements either about 90% or about 30% of the time, which broadly matched IMGT annotations. For the cohort, immune exposure information was limited to CMV serostatus. The presence/absence analyses assumed that sequencing depth was roughly uniform across donors, and that assumption may not be true. A further reported finding was that TCR beta sequences accurately predicted the HLA-A and HLA-B alleles for most subjects in the first cohort. The authors suggested that the approach could potentially be generalized to other disease states and immunological phenotypes. In a later analysis, TCR association rates were found to vary across HLA loci, with the most associated TCRs seen for DRB1 alleles and the fewest for HLA-C alleles. In a later genetic analysis, a missense DCLRE1C variant was associated with V-gene and J-gene trimming of TCR beta chains, and the association was replicated in an independent cohort. In a later genetic analysis, fewer N-insertions in productive TCRs were reported among donors in an Asian-associated ancestry cluster than the approximately 670-donor mean. A later analysis found that most CMV-associated TCR beta chains appeared HLA-restricted, with HLA associations seemingly driven largely by CMV exposure. In a later analysis, several top co-occurrence clusters were reported to appear linked to parvovirus B19, influenza, CMV and Epstein-Barr virus. Linkage disequilibrium might explain the correlated functional status among segregating V segments, but an unknown experimental factor could not be excluded. A cluster of highly shared sequence variants was judged likely to be a technical artifact of the sequencing pipeline. In the study, some 160 TCR beta chains were listed as associated with cytomegalovirus. This cohort had only TCR beta chains sequenced, and the lack of alpha or paired-chain data limited which features could be detected. Because HLA typing was unavailable for some donors at each locus, only the typed subset was used in association tests. Most TCR sequences were observed very rarely across donors, whereas some public TCRs were present in many individuals.

In total, 666 healthy bone marrow donors made up the cohort. Cohort members were all nominally healthy when sampled, although unrecorded immune exposures were likely present. The donor tested CMV seronegative, placing the donor among the 300 to 400 seronegative members of the cohort. Each donor provided a peripheral blood sample, and peripheral blood mononuclear cells were used for TCR beta sequencing. Genomic DNA extraction from the blood cell samples was performed with the Qiagen DNeasy Blood Extraction Kit. Regarding this clone: This receptor's antigen is unknown. The input lacks base qualities; no much larger clone sits a single base away.

The library relied on the immunoSEQ multiplex PCR assay. The multiplex PCR relied on a mix of 60 forward primers for TCR Vbeta segments and 13 reverse primers for TCR Jbeta segments. The CDR3 region of rearranged TCR beta genes was amplified from genomic DNA by a multiplex PCR assay. On the Illumina HiSeq System, the amplified TCR beta libraries were sequenced as 87-base-pair reads. As for the original processing: Across the 670 or so repertoires, a later analysis counted approximately 83 million unique TCR beta chains, approximately 12 million of which were shared by at least two donors. Raw reads were error-corrected and collapsed into unique sequences by a nearest-neighbor algorithm in which closely related sequences were merged to remove PCR and sequencing errors. To assign V, D and J gene segments, CDR3 sequences were aligned to IMGT reference sequences. For a sequence to be retained, a match of at least six nucleotides to both a V gene segment and a J gene segment was required. A rearrangement was called productive if the CDR3 had no stop codons and remained in frame with V and J, and every other rearrangement was called non-productive. CDR3 was defined according to IMGT convention as the region running from the second conserved V-encoded cysteine to the conserved J-encoded phenylalanine. Sequences without an unambiguous match to a single V gene segment were excluded from the earlier analysis of a few hundred of the donors. In an earlier analysis of 450 to 700 of the donors, V segments were called functional above 56.7% productive rearrangements and were called segregating when the between-donor standard deviation exceeded 5%. To diagnose cytomegalovirus status from the catalog of TCR beta chain sequences, a statistical classification framework was built. A later analysis assigned V and J genes by comparing TCR nucleotide sequences with IMGT/GENE-DB human TR gene sequences. Using the TCRdist pipeline, a later analysis assigned CDR3 sequences along with most-parsimonious VDJ recombination scenarios. In a later analysis, each TCR beta chain was defined by its CDR3 amino acid sequence together with its V-gene family, and reads lacking a unique V-gene family were excluded. To address suspected cross-contamination and a sequencing artifact, a later analysis removed approximately 600 highly shared, low-generation-probability nucleotide sequences. A later analysis calculated a clonal expansion index for each public chain from normalized within-repertoire ranks of inferred template counts. A later analysis computed generation probabilities with a VDJ recombination model fitted to out-of-frame rearrangements, and checked the results against IGoR. In a later analysis, hypergeometric tests were used to score TCR-TCR, TCR-HLA and TCR-CMV co-occurrence, with a repertoire-size bias correction applied to TCR pairs. To estimate false discovery rates, a later analysis permuted the HLA or CMV assignments 20 times. In a later analysis, co-occurring TCRs were grouped using DBSCAN, with TCRdist sequence similarity added in when clustering inside HLA-allele-positive subsets. For co-occurrence clustering, repertoires with fewer than 30,000 or more than 120,000 public chains were excluded, along with about five repertoires with anomalous nucleotide sharing. Imported from immuneACCESS, the table was reduced by TCRdb to in-frame sequences with V and J called. These copies leave out some clones; in studies compared against another copy, an unresolved V gene accounts for under half, and the cause of the remainder is not known. D and trimming come from the DNA, and the V and J calls and clone size come from that table. The sample profile shows some 150,000 clones; approximately 90% of them were found once. The biggest ten clones account for 0.8% to 1% of the sample.

CDR1 and CDR2, looked up from the germline V gene (reference sequence), are WNHNN and SYGVQD. Trimming removed 4 bases from V and 2 bases from J, leaving 12 bases between the germline ends. From cysteine to phenylalanine, the CDR3 is 14 amino acids long. The CDR3 DNA has 42 bases and is translated from base 1. This sequence was found in a woman between 25 and 40 years old in good health and CMV-seronegative. Sequencing was carried out using PBMCs. The chain employs TRBV10-1 and TRBJ2-7; tentative D gene TRBD1, with 5 bases matching. The CDR3 region has the sequence CASSGGLRAYEQYF. The DNA is as follows: TGCGCCAGCAGTGGGGGCCTCAGGGCCTACGAGCAGTACTTC.